One and the same sample provided the 21 T cell receptor beta chains below, sequenced in a study of cytomegalovirus exposure and HLA in healthy donors. A multiplex PCR was run with 60 Vbeta primers and 13 Jbeta primers. The table came from immunoSEQ multiplex PCR; TCRdb's copy has only in-frame clones and leaves some out. This table holds roughly 190,000 clones, approximately 85% found once. The sample consisted of PBMCs. The receptors derive from a man in his late teens or twenties in good health and CMV-seronegative.

The chain links TRBV15 to TRBJ1-4; perhaps TRBD1 as D (6 bases). The V and J ends lost 0 bases and 5 bases respectively, with 10 bases between them. Germline V lookup: CDR1 LNHNV, CDR2 YYDKDF (reference sequence). CDR3 length equals 15 residues. The CDR3 here is CATSRDKGVNEKLFF. As DNA, the CDR3 is TGTGCCACCAGCAGAGATAAGGGGGTAAATGAAAAACTGTTTTTT.

J is TRBJ1-1 and V is TRBV7-9; D is unclear. CDR3 length: 13 residues. The germline V gene has CDR1 SEHNR and CDR2 FQNEAQ (reference sequence). Deletions cut 1 base from V and 5 bases from J, with 8 bases between. CDR3 protein: CASSLDRETEAFF. Written as DNA, the CDR3 is TGTGCCAGCAGCTTAGACAGAGAAACTGAAGCTTTCTTT.

This chain joins TRBV9 and TRBJ2-3, with 7 bases that match TRBD1. Unmatched junction bases numbered 7, after V lost 3 bases and J lost 0 bases. In germline, CDR1 is SGDLS, CDR2 YYNGEE. The CDR3 runs 16 residues. The CDR3 is CASSATQGISTDTQYF. Written as DNA, the CDR3 is TGTGCCAGCAGCGCGACACAGGGGATTAGCACAGATACGCAGTATTTT.

This rearrangement joins TRBV27 to TRBJ2-1; D possibly corresponds to TRBD2 (6 bases). V was cut by 5 bases and J by 1 base, with 21 bases left in between. This CDR3 has 18 residues. Germline V gives CDR1 MNHEY, CDR2 SMNVEV (reference sequence). DNA for the CDR3: TGTGCCAGCAGTCCCTTCGGAGGGGTTAAGTGGTCCTACAATGAGCAGTTCTTC. Translated, it gives CASSPFGGVKWSYNEQFF.

The rearrangement links TRBV11-2 to TRBJ2-7, with a possible D match to TRBD1 (5 bases). Trimming pared 1 base from V and 4 bases from J, leaving 8 bases between. CDR3 length: 13 amino acids. The germline V gene encodes CDR1 SGHAT and CDR2 FQNNGV. The CDR3 region is CASSLGQIYEQYF. CDR3 coding DNA: TGTGCCAGCAGCTTAGGACAGATTTACGAGCAGTACTTC. The whole variable domain, filled in from reference TRBV11-2 and TRBJ2-7, reads EAGVAQSPRYKIIEKRQSVAFWCNPISGHATLYWYQQILGQGPKLLIQFQNNGVVDDSQLPKDRFSAERLKGVDSTLKIQPAKLEDSAVYLCASSLGQIYEQYFGPGTRLTVT.

This clone was counted a single time. This sequence joins TRBV12-5 and TRBJ2-1; D is undetermined. Germline CDR1 and CDR2: LGHNT and FRNRAP. The CDR3 loop spans 16 amino acids. Trimming removed 7 bases at V and 0 bases at J, with 16 bases between. This chain's CDR3 is CASAPRPMSSYNEQFF. CDR3 bases: TGTGCTAGTGCCCCTAGGCCGATGAGCTCCTACAATGAGCAGTTCTTC.

The genes are TRBV7-8 and TRBJ1-2; D is possibly TRBD1 (6 bases). CDR1 and CDR2 (germline): SGHVS, FQNEAQ. V was shortened by 5 bases and J by 2 bases, with 15 bases between the two germline ends. The CDR3 is 15 residues long. CDR3 nucleotide sequence: TGTGCCAGCAGCGCCCCTCGGACAGTCAACTATGGCTACACCTTC. It is translated as CASSAPRTVNYGYTF.

This sequence joins TRBV6-4 and TRBJ2-2; D might be TRBD1 (5 bases). Germline V gives CDR1 MRHNA, CDR2 SNTAGT. The CDR3 runs to 15 residues. Deletions cut 5 bases from V and 2 bases from J, with 12 bases between. In nucleotides, the CDR3 is TGTGCCAGCAGTTCCCAGGGTAGTAACACCGGGGAGCTGTTTTTT. The encoded protein is CASSSQGSNTGELFF.

The V and J genes are TRBV11-2 and TRBJ1-3; 8 bases align to TRBD1. V lost 4 bases, J lost 6 bases, and 5 bases stayed unmatched. This CDR3 is 14 amino acids long. Germline-derived CDR1 and CDR2 are SGHAT and FQNNGV. The CDR3: CASSSRDRLNTIYF. CDR3 DNA: TGTGCCAGCAGCTCCCGGGACAGGTTAAACACCATATATTTT.

J is TRBJ1-5 and V is TRBV30; D not resolved. From germline, CDR1 is GTSNPN and CDR2 SVGIG (reference sequence). This CDR3 has 15 amino acids. Trimming removed 0 bases at V and 2 bases at J, with 11 bases between. The CDR3 sequence: CAWSVLRGGNQPQHF. The CDR3 coding sequence is TGTGCCTGGAGTGTATTGCGGGGAGGCAATCAGCCCCAGCATTTT. The full variable domain, its missing parts supplied by reference TRBV30 and TRBJ1-5, is SQTIHQWPATLVQPVGSPLSLECTVEGTSNPNLYWYRQAAGRGLQLLFYSVGIGQISSEVPQNLSASRPQDRQFILSSKKLLLSDSGFYLCAWSVLRGGNQPQHFGDGTRLSIL.

The chain is built from TRBV27 and TRBJ2-7; 12 bases fit TRBD2. CDR3 length: 16 residues. Germline V CDR1 and CDR2: MNHEY, SMNVEV (reference sequence). Unmatched junction bases numbered 6, after V lost 2 bases and J lost 4 bases. For the CDR3, the DNA is TGTGCCAGCAGTTTAGGGGGACTAGCGGGCTCTTACGAGCAGTACTTC. It yields the protein CASSLGGLAGSYEQYF.

This clone was recorded a few times. This chain joins TRBV28 and TRBJ2-1; TRBD2 aligns across 8 bases. CDR3 length: 15 residues. The J segment lost 6 bases and the V segment lost 6 bases, leaving 10 bases of the junction unmatched. From germline, CDR1 is MDHEN and CDR2 SYDVKM. CDR3 DNA: TGTGCCAGCAGCCAAGCGGGGGCGGGTTCCAATGAGCAGTTCTTC. This sequence encodes CASSQAGAGSNEQFF.

J is TRBJ2-5 and V is TRBV6-1, with 8 positions matching TRBD1. V trimming: 6 bases; J trimming: 5 bases; junction bases outside the gene matches: 5. The CDR3 covers 13 residues. Germline loops: CDR1 MNHNS, CDR2 SASEGT. The CDR3 loop reads CASRRGQDETQYF. In DNA, the CDR3 is TGTGCCAGCAGGAGGGGACAGGATGAGACCCAGTACTTC.

The J gene is TRBJ1-1, the V gene TRBV6-1, with D perhaps matching TRBD1 (6 bases). The V end lost 8 bases, the J end lost 5 bases, and 15 bases lay between the germline ends. CDR3 length equals 13 residues. From germline, CDR1 is MNHNS and CDR2 SASEGT. The CDR3 DNA is TGTGCCAGCCACAGGGAAGTTAGGACTGAAGCTTTCTTT. The encoded protein is CASHREVRTEAFF.

This chain uses TRBV28 with TRBJ2-5; a possible D gene is TRBD2 (6 bases). The J call may not be correct, given that the DNA end is closer to TRBJ2-7. Germline V CDR1 and CDR2: MDHEN, SYDVKM. The CDR3 consists of 15 residues. CDR3 in DNA: TGTGCCAGCAGGTCTCTCTGGGGAGGCGGCTACGAGCAGTACTTC. Protein: CASRSLWGGGYEQYF.

The chain combines TRBV4-1 with TRBJ2-7; 9 nucleotides agree with TRBD2. CDR3 length: 17 amino acids. V trimming: 3 bases; J trimming: 2 bases; junction bases outside the gene matches: 11. The germline CDR1 and CDR2 sequences are MGHRA and YSYEKL. CDR3 protein: CASSHPWGAGGTYEQYF. As DNA, the CDR3 is TGCGCCAGCAGCCACCCCTGGGGAGCGGGGGGCACCTACGAGCAGTACTTC.

The chain couples TRBV11-1 to TRBJ2-3; D possibly corresponds to TRBD2 (6 bases). Germline assignment: CDR1 SGHAT and CDR2 FQDESV (reference sequence). V dropped 3 bases and J dropped 6 bases, with 16 bases sitting between them. CDR3 length equals 15 residues. Here the CDR3 reads CASSFGGGDPDTQYF. In DNA, the CDR3 is TGTGCCAGCAGCTTTGGGGGAGGAGACCCCGATACGCAGTATTTT.

Only one count was recorded for this clone. Written as DNA, the CDR3 is TGTGCCAGCTCACCACTTCCGGGACTTCACTATGGCTACACCTTC. Translation gives CASSPLPGLHYGYTF. The chain recombines TRBV18 with TRBJ1-2; possibly TRBD1 for D (5 bases). Looked up from germline, CDR1 is KGHSH and CDR2 is LQKENI. The CDR3 has 15 amino acids. With 1 base removed from V and 3 bases from J, the gap between germline ends came to 12 bases. The complete variable domain, with remaining parts taken from reference TRBV18 and TRBJ1-2, reads NAGVMQNPRHLVRRRGQEARLRCSPMKGHSHVYWYRQLPEEGLKFMVYLQKENIIDESGMPKERFSAEFPKEGPSILRIQQVVRGDSAAYFCASSPLPGLHYGYTFGSGTRLTVV.

This chain connects TRBV11-2 to TRBJ2-3; 10 nucleotides match TRBD2. Germline-derived CDR1 and CDR2 are SGHAT and FQNNGV. The CDR3 sequence is 17 residues long. V was clipped by 5 bases and J by 3 bases; unmatched bases: 11. CDR3 residues: CASSKSGGAFLTDTQYF. DNA of the CDR3: TGTGCCAGCAGCAAGAGCGGGGGGGCCTTCTTAACAGATACGCAGTATTTT.

The J gene is TRBJ2-7, the V gene TRBV7-9; 8 nucleotides match TRBD1. The germline V gene has CDR1 SEHNR and CDR2 FQNEAQ (reference sequence). The length of the CDR3 is 15 residues. The V segment lost 5 bases and the J segment 3 bases; nucleotides outside the gene matches: 9. The CDR3 nucleotides read TGTGCCAGCAGCCCCCAGGGGGCGAAGGTCTACGAGCAGTACTTC. Translated: CASSPQGAKVYEQYF.

The chain recombines TRBV10-3 with TRBJ2-7, with TRBD1 matching over 8 bases. Germline-derived CDR1 and CDR2 are ENHRY and SYGVKD. CDR3 length: 14 residues. The V and J ends lost 10 bases and 6 bases, in that order; junction bases with no gene match: 14. The DNA of the CDR3 is TGTGCCACCAAGGACGAGGCAGGGGGCCTCGAGCAGTACTTC. This gives the protein CATKDEAGGLEQYF.